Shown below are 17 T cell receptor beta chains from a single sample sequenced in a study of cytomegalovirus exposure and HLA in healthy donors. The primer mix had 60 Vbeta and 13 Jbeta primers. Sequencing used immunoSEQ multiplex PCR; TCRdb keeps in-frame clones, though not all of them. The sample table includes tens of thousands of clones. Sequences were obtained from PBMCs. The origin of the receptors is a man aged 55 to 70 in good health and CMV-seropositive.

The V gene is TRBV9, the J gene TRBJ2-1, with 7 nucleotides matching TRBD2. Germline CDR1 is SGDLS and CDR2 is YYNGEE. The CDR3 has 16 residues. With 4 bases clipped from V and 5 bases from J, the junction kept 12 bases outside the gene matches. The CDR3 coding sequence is TGTGCCAGCAGCCCCCGGGGTAGCGGGTTTGACAATGAGCAGTTCTTC. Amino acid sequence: CASSPRGSGFDNEQFF.

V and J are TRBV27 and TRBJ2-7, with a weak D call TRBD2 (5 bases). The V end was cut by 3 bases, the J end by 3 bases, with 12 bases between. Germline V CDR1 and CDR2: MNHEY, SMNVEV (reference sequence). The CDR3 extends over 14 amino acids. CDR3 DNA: TGTGCCAGCAGTTTCTTGAACGGACTCTACGAGCAGTACTTC. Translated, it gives CASSFLNGLYEQYF.

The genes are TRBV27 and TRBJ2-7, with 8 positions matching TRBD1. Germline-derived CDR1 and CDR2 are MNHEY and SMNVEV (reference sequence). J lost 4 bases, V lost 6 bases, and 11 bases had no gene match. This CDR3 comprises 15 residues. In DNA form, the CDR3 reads TGTGCCAGCAGGGGGACCGGGACAGGTTCTTACGAGCAGTACTTC. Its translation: CASRGTGTGSYEQYF.

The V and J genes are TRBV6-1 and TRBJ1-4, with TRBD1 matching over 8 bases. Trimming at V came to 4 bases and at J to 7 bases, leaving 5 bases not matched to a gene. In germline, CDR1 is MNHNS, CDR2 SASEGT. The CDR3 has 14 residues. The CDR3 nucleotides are TGTGCCAGCAGTGTGGACAGGGCGGGTGAAAAACTGTTTTTT. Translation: CASSVDRAGEKLFF.

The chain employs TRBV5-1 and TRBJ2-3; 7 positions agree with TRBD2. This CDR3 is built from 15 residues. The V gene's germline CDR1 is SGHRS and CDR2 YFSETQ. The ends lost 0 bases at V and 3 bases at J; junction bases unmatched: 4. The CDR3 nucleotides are TGCGCCAGCAGCTTGGCGGGAGGATGGACAGATACGCAGTATTTT. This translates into CASSLAGGWTDTQYF.

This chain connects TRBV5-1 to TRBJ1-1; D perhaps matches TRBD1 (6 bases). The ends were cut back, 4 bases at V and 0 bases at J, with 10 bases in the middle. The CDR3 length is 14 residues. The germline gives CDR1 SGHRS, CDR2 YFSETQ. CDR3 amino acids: CASSLGQMNTEAFF. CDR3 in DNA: TGCGCCAGCAGCCTCGGACAGATGAACACTGAAGCTTTCTTT.

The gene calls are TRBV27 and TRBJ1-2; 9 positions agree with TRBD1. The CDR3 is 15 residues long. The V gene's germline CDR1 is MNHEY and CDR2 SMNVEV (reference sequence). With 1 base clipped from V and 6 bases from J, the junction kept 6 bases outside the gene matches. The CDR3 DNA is TGTGCCAGCAGTTTATTGCAGGACAGGGGACATGGCTACACCTTC. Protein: CASSLLQDRGHGYTF.

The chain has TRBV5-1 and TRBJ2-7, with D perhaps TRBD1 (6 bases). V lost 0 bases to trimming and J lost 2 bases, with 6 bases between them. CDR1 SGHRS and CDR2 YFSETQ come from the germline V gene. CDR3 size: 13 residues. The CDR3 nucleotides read TGCGCCAGCAGCTTGGACAGGGCCTACGAGCAGTACTTC. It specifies CASSLDRAYEQYF.

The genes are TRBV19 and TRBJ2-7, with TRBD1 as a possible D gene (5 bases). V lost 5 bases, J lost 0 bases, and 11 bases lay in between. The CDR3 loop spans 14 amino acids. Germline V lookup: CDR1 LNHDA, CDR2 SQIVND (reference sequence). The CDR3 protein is CASSPQDNSYEQYF. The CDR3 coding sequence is TGTGCCAGTAGTCCTCAGGACAACTCCTACGAGCAGTACTTC.

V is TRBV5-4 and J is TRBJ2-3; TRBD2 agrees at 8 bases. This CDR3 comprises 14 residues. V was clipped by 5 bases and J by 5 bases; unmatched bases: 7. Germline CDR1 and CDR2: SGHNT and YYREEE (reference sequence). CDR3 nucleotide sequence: TGTGCCAGCAGTAGCGGGACCCCGGAAGATACGCAGTATTTT. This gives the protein CASSSGTPEDTQYF.

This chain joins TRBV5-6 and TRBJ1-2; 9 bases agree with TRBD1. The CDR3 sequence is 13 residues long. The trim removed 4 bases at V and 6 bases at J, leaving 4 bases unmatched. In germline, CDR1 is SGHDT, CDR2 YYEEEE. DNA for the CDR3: TGTGCCAGCAGCAGGACAGGGGAACATGGCTACACCTTC. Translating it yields CASSRTGEHGYTF.

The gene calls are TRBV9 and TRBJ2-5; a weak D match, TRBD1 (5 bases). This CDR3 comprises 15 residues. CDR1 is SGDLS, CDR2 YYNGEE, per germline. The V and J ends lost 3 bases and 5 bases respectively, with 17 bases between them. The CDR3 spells CASSARQPQGETQYF. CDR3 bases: TGTGCCAGCAGCGCACGACAGCCTCAAGGGGAGACCCAGTACTTC.

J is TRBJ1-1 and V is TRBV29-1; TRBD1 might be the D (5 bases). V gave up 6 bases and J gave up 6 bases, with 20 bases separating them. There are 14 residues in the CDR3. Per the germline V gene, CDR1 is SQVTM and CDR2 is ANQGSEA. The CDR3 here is CSVVPFGTAAEAFF. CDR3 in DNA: TGCAGCGTAGTCCCATTCGGGACTGCGGCTGAAGCTTTCTTT.

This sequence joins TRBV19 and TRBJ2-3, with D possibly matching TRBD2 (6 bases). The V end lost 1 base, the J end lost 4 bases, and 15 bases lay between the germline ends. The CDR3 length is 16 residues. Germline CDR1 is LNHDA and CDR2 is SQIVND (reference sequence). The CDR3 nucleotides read TGTGCCAGTAGTATAGCCGGGACTTTGATTGCAGATACGCAGTATTTT. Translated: CASSIAGTLIADTQYF.

The CDR3 DNA follows: TGCAGCGTGCCAATGACAGGGACAGATACGCAGTATTTT. Amino acid sequence: CSVPMTGTDTQYF. The V call is TRBV29-1, the J call TRBJ2-3; 7 bases align to TRBD1. Germline CDR1 is SQVTM and CDR2 is ANQGSEA. The CDR3 extends over 13 amino acids. The trim removed 6 bases at V and 3 bases at J, leaving 6 bases unmatched.

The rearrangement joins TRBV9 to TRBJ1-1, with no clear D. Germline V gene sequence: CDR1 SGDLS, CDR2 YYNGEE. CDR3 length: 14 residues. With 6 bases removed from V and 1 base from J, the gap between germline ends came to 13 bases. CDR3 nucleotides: TGTGCCAGCACCCCCGGGATGGCGAACACTGAAGCTTTCTTT. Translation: CASTPGMANTEAFF.

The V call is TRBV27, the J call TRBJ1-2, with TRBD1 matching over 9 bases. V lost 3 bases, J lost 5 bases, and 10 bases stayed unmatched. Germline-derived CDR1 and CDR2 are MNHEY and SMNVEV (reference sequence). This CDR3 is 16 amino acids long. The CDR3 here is CASSLVSGQGPYGYTF. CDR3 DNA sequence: TGTGCCAGCAGTTTGGTATCGGGACAGGGCCCTTATGGCTACACCTTC.